The rows below give T cell receptor beta chains drawn from one sample of a study of cytomegalovirus exposure and HLA in healthy donors. TCRdb keeps only in-frame clones here, not all; method: immunoSEQ multiplex PCR. The data hold roughly 57,000 clones, with roughly 79% observed a single time. Sequencing used PBMCs. Receptor source: a man aged 50 to 59 in good health and CMV-seronegative. Both conserved end residues are part of each CDR3. Fields, in order: CDR3 protein, CDR3 DNA, V gene, D gene, clone size, J gene. A D gene is named only where the DNA matches it firmly. Only some rows state a clone size, as once, few, many or a class for expanded clones.

CASSLGTGAPLFGYTF,TGTGCCAGCAGCTTGGGGACAGGGGCCCCCCTTTTTGGCTACACCTTC,TRBV5-6,TRBD1,NA,TRBJ1-2
CAISEYGGATDTQYF,TGTGCCATCAGTGAGTACGGGGGGGCAACAGATACGCAGTATTTT,TRBV10-3,TRBD2,NA,TRBJ2-3
CALDSGGGADTQYF,TGTGCTTTGGATTCTGGCGGGGGTGCAGATACGCAGTATTTT,TRBV30,TRBD2,NA,TRBJ2-3
CASSPTGGGYGYTF,TGTGCCAGCAGCCCGACAGGGGGGGGCTATGGCTACACCTTC,TRBV5-4,TRBD1,NA,TRBJ1-2
CASSSILGGDTEAFF,TGTGCCAGCAGTTCCATCCTCGGGGGGGACACTGAAGCTTTCTTT,TRBV27,NA,NA,TRBJ1-1
CASSLAEGGNEKLFF,TGCGCCAGCAGCTTGGCCGAAGGGGGAAATGAAAAACTGTTTTTT,TRBV5-1,NA,NA,TRBJ1-4
CASRIAGGLTDTQYF,TGTGCCAGCAGAATAGCGGGGGGGCTAACAGATACGCAGTATTTT,TRBV2,TRBD2,NA,TRBJ2-3
CASSSGLAGGRRNEQFF,TGTGCCAGCAGCTCGGGACTAGCGGGGGGGCGACGTAATGAGCAGTTCTTC,TRBV11-1,TRBD2,NA,TRBJ2-1
CASSRPGQGISANEKLFF,TGTGCCAGCAGCCGCCCAGGACAGGGGATTTCGGCTAATGAAAAACTGTTTTTT,TRBV4-2,TRBD1,NA,TRBJ1-4
CASSQDVRGPYEQYF,TGCGCCAGCAGCCAAGATGTCAGGGGGCCATACGAGCAGTACTTC,TRBV4-3,TRBD1,NA,TRBJ2-7
CASSLTATVRYEQYF,TGTGCCAGCAGTTTGACAGCGACAGTCCGTTACGAGCAGTACTTC,TRBV28,NA,NA,TRBJ2-7
CASSPGQTYEQYF,TGTGCCAGCAGCCCGGGACAGACGTACGAGCAGTACTTC,TRBV5-4,TRBD1,NA,TRBJ2-7
CASSQTGYEQYF,TGTGCCAGTAGTCAGACAGGGTACGAGCAGTACTTC,TRBV19,TRBD1,NA,TRBJ2-7
CAWNRDRDGEQYF,TGTGCCTGGAATAGAGACAGGGATGGCGAGCAGTACTTC,TRBV30,TRBD1,NA,TRBJ2-7
CASSPFSGGHQETQYF,TGTGCCAGCAGTCCCTTTAGCGGGGGGCACCAAGAGACCCAGTACTTC,TRBV6-6,TRBD2,NA,TRBJ2-5
CASSPGGTGTNSPLHF,TGCGCCAGCAGCCCGGGGGGTACGGGAACAAATTCACCCCTCCACTTT,TRBV5-1,NA,NA,TRBJ1-6
CASSYSGEGYGYTF,TGTGCCAGCAGTTACTCAGGGGAGGGCTATGGCTACACCTTC,TRBV6-5,NA,few,TRBJ1-2